This entry lists 17 T cell receptor beta chains sequenced from one sample in a study of immune evolution from preneoplasia to lung adenocarcinoma. TCRdb's copy holds only in-frame clones and misses some; the assay was immunoSEQ multiplex PCR. The table lists 7,400 or so clones, roughly three quarters of them singletons, with roughly 8.3% in the top ten. The specimen sequenced was FFPE minimally invasive lung adenocarcinoma tissue. The receptors shown here come from a person aged 70 to 80 with lung adenocarcinoma.

The chain employs TRBV9 and TRBJ2-5, with D possibly matching TRBD1 (6 bases). Trimming removed 0 bases from V and 1 base from J, with 13 bases in between. Germline CDR1 is SGDLS and CDR2 is YYNGEE. CDR3 length: 16 amino acids. The CDR3 sequence is CASSVASHRAQETQYF. Here the CDR3 DNA reads TGTGCCAGCAGCGTAGCATCGCACAGGGCCCAAGAGACCCAGTACTTC. Complete variable domain (other parts from reference TRBV9 and TRBJ2-5): DSGVTQTPKHLITATGQRVTLRCSPRSGDLSVYWYQQSLDQGLQFLIQYYNGEERAKGNILERFSAQQFPDLHSELNLSSLELGDSALYFCASSVASHRAQETQYFGPGTRLLVL.

The V call is TRBV4-2, the J call TRBJ1-3; D gene unclear. Per germline, CDR1 LGHNA and CDR2 YNFKEQ. The V and J ends lost 4 bases and 4 bases respectively, with 20 bases between them. The CDR3 sequence is 17 residues long. As DNA, the CDR3 is TGTGCCAGCAGCCCCCGCTGGTCCGAACAAACCGGAAACACCATATATTTT. Translating it yields CASSPRWSEQTGNTIYF.

The CDR3 DNA sequence: TGTGCCAGCTACCCGGCGGGGGTGGGCTACAATGAGCAGTTCTTC. This translates into CASYPAGVGYNEQFF. The V gene is TRBV6-5, the J gene TRBJ2-1, with TRBD2 matching over 7 bases. Losses at the gene ends were 8 bases for V and 3 bases for J; bases not matched to a gene: 10. This CDR3 spans 15 amino acids. Germline-derived CDR1 and CDR2 are MNHEY and SVGAGI.

This clone was detected a few times. This chain connects TRBV28 to TRBJ2-1; 8 bases fit TRBD2. CDR1 and CDR2 (germline): MDHEN, SYDVKM. The CDR3 runs 16 residues. J was trimmed by 6 bases and V by 6 bases; bases with no gene match: 13. CDR3 bases: TGTGCCAGCAGCGCCTCGGGGGCGGGAGGCTTCAATGAGCAGTTCTTC. Translating it yields CASSASGAGGFNEQFF.

Only one count was recorded for this clone. V usage is TRBV28 and J usage is TRBJ1-4, with 8 bases aligning to TRBD1. The germline CDR1 and CDR2 sequences are MDHEN and SYDVKM. The CDR3 runs 13 residues. J gave up 4 bases and V 11 bases, and 6 bases lay outside the gene matches. The CDR3 nucleotides are TGTGCCGTACAGACAGGGGTTAATGAAAAACTGTTTTTT. Translated, it gives CAVQTGVNEKLFF.

J is TRBJ1-1 and V is TRBV7-9, with D unresolved. Germline values: CDR1 SEHNR, CDR2 FQNEAQ (reference sequence). Trimming took 2 bases from V and 4 from J, leaving 5 bases between them. The CDR3 is 12 residues long. In nucleotides, the CDR3 is TGTGCCAGCAGCTTAAGAGGCACTGAAGCTTTCTTT. Its protein is CASSLRGTEAFF.

The CDR3: CASSTDAGRRGDEQYF. CDR3 DNA: TGTGCCAGCAGCACCGACGCAGGGCGACGTGGCGACGAGCAGTACTTC. This rearrangement joins TRBV7-2 to TRBJ2-7, with D perhaps matching TRBD1 (5 bases). Germline CDR1 reads SGHTA; CDR2 reads FQGNSA. V gave up 5 bases and J gave up 5 bases, with 22 bases separating them. CDR3 length equals 16 residues. Combining the CDR3 with reference TRBV7-2 and TRBJ2-7 gives the whole variable domain GAGVSQSPSNKVTEKGKDVELRCDPISGHTALYWYRQSLGQGLEFLIYFQGNSAPDKSGLPSDRFSAERTGGSVSTLTIQRTQQEDSAVYLCASSTDAGRRGDEQYFGPGTRLTVT.

The chain couples TRBV7-9 to TRBJ1-3; a weak D match, TRBD1 (5 bases). The V and J ends lost 5 bases and 0 bases respectively, with 11 bases between them. Germline-derived CDR1 and CDR2 are SEHNR and FQNEAQ (reference sequence). The CDR3 extends over 15 amino acids. The CDR3 sequence is CASSPTALSGNTIYF. The CDR3 DNA sequence: TGTGCCAGCAGCCCGACAGCCCTCTCTGGAAACACCATATATTTT.

The chain joins TRBV10-2 to TRBJ2-7; D gene uncertain. The CDR3 spans 14 residues. From germline, CDR1 is WSHSY and CDR2 SAAADI. V was shortened by 10 bases and J by 4 bases, with 20 bases between the two germline ends. The CDR3 region has the DNA TGCGCCACCTCAGACTCCAATTTCTTTTACGAGCAGTACTTC. It codes for CATSDSNFFYEQYF.

The genes are TRBV28 and TRBJ2-3, with a weak D call TRBD2 (7 bases). Germline V gene data show CDR1 as MDHEN and CDR2 as SYDVKM. V was pared by 6 bases and J by 6 bases, with 22 bases between. This CDR3 is 16 amino acids long. Written as DNA, the CDR3 is TGTGCCAGCAGCCAAGGGGTCCCGGGGGGCCAGGATACGCAGTATTTT. Its protein product is CASSQGVPGGQDTQYF.

This clone was counted a single time. The gene calls are TRBV6-5 and TRBJ2-2; D may correspond to TRBD1 or TRBD2 (5 bases each). Trimming removed 2 bases from V and 5 bases from J, with 9 bases in between. CDR1 is MNHEY and CDR2 is SVGAGI in the germline V gene. The CDR3 contains 14 residues. CDR3 sequence: CASSYDGTTGELFF. The CDR3 DNA is TGTGCCAGCAGTTACGACGGGACGACCGGGGAGCTGTTTTTT.

J is TRBJ2-3 and V is TRBV7-2; 8 nucleotides line up with TRBD2. From germline, CDR1 is SGHTA and CDR2 FQGNSA. The CDR3 totals 17 residues. V dropped 1 base and J dropped 2; count of bases not matched to a gene: 8. The CDR3 coding sequence is TGTGCCAGCAGCTTAGAGATCGGGAGGGCAATCACAGATACGCAGTATTTT. This sequence encodes CASSLEIGRAITDTQYF.

The chain links TRBV9 to TRBJ2-2; D gene uncertain. CDR1 is SGDLS, CDR2 YYNGEE, per germline. The CDR3 is 16 residues long. Deletions cut 3 bases from V and 4 bases from J, with 16 bases between. CDR3 coding DNA: TGTGCCAGCAGCGGAACCGGCGGAAGAGGCACCGGGGAGCTGTTTTTT. Protein: CASSGTGGRGTGELFF.

This clone was observed a handful of times. The rearrangement uses TRBV27 and TRBJ2-3; the D gene is possibly TRBD2 (6 bases). Trimming stripped 5 bases from V and 8 bases from J, with 11 bases between. CDR3 length: 12 amino acids. The V gene's germline CDR1 is MNHEY and CDR2 SMNVEV (reference sequence). Here the CDR3 DNA reads TGTGCCAGCAGTATCCTCGGGGGTACGCAGTATTTT. It specifies CASSILGGTQYF.

This chain connects TRBV6-6 to TRBJ1-5; TRBD1 aligns across 7 bases. This CDR3 region has 14 residues. V was pared by 7 bases and J by 3 bases, with 6 bases of the junction left unmatched. From germline, CDR1 is MNHNY and CDR2 SVGAGI (reference sequence). In DNA form, the CDR3 reads TGTGCCAGCAACGAGGGACAGAACAATCAGCCCCAGCATTTT. Protein product: CASNEGQNNQPQHF.

The V call is TRBV28, the J call TRBJ1-2, with TRBD1 identical over 8 bases. CDR3 length: 12 residues. Germline V gene data show CDR1 as MDHEN and CDR2 as SYDVKM. The V gene end was trimmed by 11 bases and the J gene end by 4 bases; junction bases not matched to a gene: 6. CDR3 nucleotides: TGTGCCCTCCAGGACAGGGTCTATGGCTACACCTTC. It translates to CALQDRVYGYTF.

The CDR3 nucleotides are TGCGCCAGCAGTGAGGCCTTTTACGAGCAGTACTTC. This encodes CASSEAFYEQYF. V is TRBV10-2 and J is TRBJ2-7; D not certain. CDR3 length: 12 amino acids. The V end lost 2 bases, the J end lost 4 bases, and 6 bases lay between the germline ends. CDR1 WSHSY and CDR2 SAAADI come from the germline V gene.